This T cell receptor (beta chain) comes out of a study of response to subunit inactivated influenza vaccine. General study results and limits: It was the authors' suggestion that each seasonal influenza vaccination recruits few new T cells.

This clonotype occurred many times. Its antigen is unidentified. A single record per CDR3 protein comes from TCRdb applying MiXCR to the RT-PCR reads. The sample consists of a few hundred thousand distinct CDR3 sequences, 20% to 25% of them appearing once. The CDR3 consists of 16 residues. The germline V gene has CDR1 SEHNR and CDR2 FQNEAQ (reference sequence). J was trimmed by 4 bases and V by 2 bases; bases with no gene match: 8. The sequenced sample was PBMCs from blood, obtained approximately 20 months after vaccination. J is TRBJ2-7 and V is TRBV7-9; 10 bases line up with TRBD2. The clonotype originates from a man aged 50 to 75 who received an inactivated influenza vaccine. The CDR3 sequence is CASSLWLAGERYEQYF. CDR3 sequence (DNA): TGTGCCAGCAGCTTATGGCTAGCGGGAGAGAGGTACGAGCAGTACTTC.